This is a list of T cell receptor beta chains from one sample in a study of technical replicates of blood from a handful of donors. The method was immunoSEQ multiplex PCR; TCRdb's version includes in-frame clones alone and lacks a portion of them. The table includes roughly 73,000 clones, approximately 93% detected once. The sample comprised T cells isolated from PBMCs. The receptors were sampled from a human donor in good health. Both conserved end residues are part of each CDR3. The D gene is left open where the match is weak. Expanded clones get a size class; other rows say once, few or many, or leave the size out.

J	V	size	D	CDR3	DNA
TRBJ2-1	TRBV5-1	.	TRBD1	CASSLGAGTGGNEQFF	TGCGCCAGCAGCTTGGGGGCCGGGACAGGGGGGAATGAGCAGTTCTTC
TRBJ2-3	TRBV19	.	TRBD2	CASSSRRAGGPDTQYF	TGTGCCAGTAGTTCCCGACGGGCGGGAGGGCCGGATACGCAGTATTTT
TRBJ1-1	TRBV6-1	.	TRBD1	CASSTGAGGEAFF	TGTGCCAGCAGTACAGGGGCCGGCGGTGAAGCTTTCTTT
TRBJ2-1	TRBV19	.	TRBD2	CASSTLAGGNEQFF	TGTGCCAGTAGTACCCTAGCGGGGGGGAATGAGCAGTTCTTC
TRBJ1-2	TRBV15	.	.	CATSPGEGYGYTF	TGTGCCACCAGCCCGGGGGAGGGCTATGGCTACACCTTC
TRBJ2-7	TRBV6-5	once	TRBD1	CASSYFGQGDYEQYF	TGTGCCAGCAGTTACTTTGGACAGGGGGACTACGAGCAGTACTTC
TRBJ2-7	TRBV5-1	.	TRBD2	CASSLESSGSYEQYF	TGCGCCAGCAGCTTGGAGTCTAGCGGTTCCTACGAGCAGTACTTC
TRBJ2-7	TRBV28	.	TRBD2	CASSRSTAAGDAYEQYF	TGTGCCAGCAGTCGCTCTACCGCAGCGGGGGATGCCTACGAGCAGTACTTC
TRBJ1-1	TRBV23-1	.	.	CASSQPRKAFF	TGCGCCAGCAGTCAACCTAGGAAAGCTTTCTTT
TRBJ2-1	TRBV9	.	TRBD2	CASRRGSGEYNEQFF	TGTGCCAGCAGGCGCGGTAGCGGGGAGTACAATGAGCAGTTCTTC
TRBJ1-1	TRBV11-2	.	.	CASSGRPAEAFF	TGTGCCAGCAGCGGTCGCCCAGCGGAAGCTTTCTTT
TRBJ2-7	TRBV6-1	.	TRBD1	CASSQGALDREQYF	TGTGCCAGCAGTCAGGGGGCCCTGGATCGAGAGCAGTACTTC
TRBJ2-7	TRBV30	.	.	CAWSVRTDEQYF	TGTGCCTGGAGTGTACGGACAGACGAGCAGTACTTC
TRBJ2-2	TRBV23-1	.	TRBD2	CASSPGGVGHTGELFF	TGCGCCAGCAGTCCCGGGGGGGTAGGGCACACCGGGGAGCTGTTTTTT
TRBJ2-6	TRBV5-1	.	TRBD1	CASSPTGDRAISGANVLTF	TGCGCCAGCAGCCCGACCGGGGACAGGGCGATCTCTGGGGCCAACGTCCTGACTTTC
TRBJ2-7	TRBV6-1	.	.	CASRGPTGEPYEQYF	TGTGCCAGCAGGGGTCCGACAGGTGAGCCCTACGAGCAGTACTTC
TRBJ2-7	TRBV6-5	.	.	CASSWQGSSYEQYF	TGTGCCAGCAGTTGGCAGGGGAGCTCCTACGAGCAGTACTTC
TRBJ1-5	TRBV28	.	.	CASSLSQDGVNQPQHF	TGTGCCAGCAGTCTATCTCAGGACGGGGTCAATCAGCCCCAGCATTTT
TRBJ2-5	TRBV5-8	.	.	CASSPGDRLGEETQYF	TGTGCCAGCAGCCCGGGGGACAGACTAGGGGAGGAGACCCAGTACTTC
TRBJ1-4	TRBV4-2	once	TRBD1	CASSQQDRDEKLFF	TGTGCCAGCAGCCAACAAGACAGGGATGAAAAACTGTTTTTT
TRBJ2-1	TRBV6-5	.	.	CASSYGTTNEQFF	TGTGCCAGCAGTTACGGGACAACTAATGAGCAGTTCTTC
TRBJ1-1	TRBV6-6	.	TRBD1	CASSSLGQLNTEAFF	TGTGCCAGCAGTTCACTGGGACAGCTGAACACTGAAGCTTTCTTT
TRBJ1-2	TRBV6-6	.	.	CASSYSGLEGYTF	TGTGCCAGCAGTTACTCAGGACTGGAGGGCTACACCTTC
TRBJ2-4	TRBV11-3	.	.	CASSLDPGSRNIQYF	TGTGCCAGCAGCTTAGATCCGGGTTCAAGAAACATTCAGTACTTC
TRBJ1-2	TRBV7-2	.	.	CASSPRQGGGYTF	TGTGCCAGCAGCCCTAGGCAGGGCGGCGGCTACACCTTC
TRBJ2-1	TRBV12-5	.	TRBD2	CASGLDERGPFSEQFF	TGTGCTAGTGGTTTGGACGAGCGGGGCCCCTTCAGTGAGCAGTTCTTC
TRBJ1-6	TRBV28	once	TRBD1	CASTGTGDDPGPNSPLHF	TGTGCCAGCACCGGGACAGGGGATGACCCTGGCCCTAATTCACCCCTCCACTTT
TRBJ1-5	TRBV27	.	.	CASSLRSSNQPQHF	TGTGCCAGCAGTTTGAGGTCTAGCAATCAGCCCCAGCATTTT
TRBJ2-3	TRBV11-3	.	TRBD1	CASSESTFTGADTQYF	TGTGCCAGCAGCGAGTCAACCTTTACAGGGGCAGATACGCAGTATTTT
TRBJ1-5	TRBV18	.	.	CASSPPPGTRGQPQHF	TGTGCCAGCTCACCACCGCCAGGAACAAGAGGGCAGCCCCAGCATTTT
TRBJ2-5	TRBV5-1	.	TRBD2	CASSPNGASGRETQYF	TGCGCCAGCAGCCCAAATGGGGCTAGCGGGAGGGAGACCCAGTACTTC
TRBJ2-1	TRBV28	few	TRBD2	CASRSGTSGDNEQFF	TGTGCCAGCAGATCTGGGACTAGCGGCGACAATGAGCAGTTCTTC
TRBJ2-7	TRBV28	.	TRBD2	CASSLGGGGTYEQYF	TGTGCCAGCAGTTTAGGGGGGGGAGGGACCTACGAGCAGTACTTC
TRBJ2-3	TRBV29-1	.	.	CSVVQSGARDTQYF	TGCAGCGTTGTCCAGTCAGGGGCAAGGGATACGCAGTATTTT
TRBJ1-4	TRBV7-6	.	TRBD1	CASSTGQGREKLFF	TGTGCCAGCAGCACCGGACAGGGTAGGGAAAAACTGTTTTTT